One sample yielded the 2 T cell receptor beta chains listed below, sequenced in a study of blood T cell repertoires in COVID-19. The protocol was immunoSEQ multiplex PCR, while the TCRdb copy is restricted to in-frame clones and leaves out a portion. Here the sample spans about 140,000 clones, around nine tenths being singletons. Input material: peripheral blood. These receptors all stem from a man between 60 and 75 years old with active or convalescent COVID-19.

V usage is TRBV5-1 and J usage is TRBJ2-7; no clear D. The germline V and J ends were trimmed by 1 base and 3 bases, with 11 bases remaining between them. Per the germline V gene, CDR1 is SGHRS and CDR2 is YFSETQ. The CDR3 has 14 amino acids. The CDR3 DNA sequence: TGCGCCAGCAGCTTGAAGCGAGATTTCTACGAGCAGTACTTC. Its translation is CASSLKRDFYEQYF.

The rearrangement joins TRBV28 to TRBJ2-3, with TRBD1 as a possible D gene (6 bases). This CDR3 contains 14 residues. Germline-derived CDR1 and CDR2 are MDHEN and SYDVKM. V gave up 5 bases and J gave up 2 bases, with 11 bases separating them. Written as DNA, the CDR3 is TGTGCCAGCAGTAACAGGGCCTACACAGATACGCAGTATTTT. Its translation is CASSNRAYTDTQYF.